This TCR beta chain is drawn from a study of T cells after yellow fever vaccination. On this clonotype itself: Its target is unknown.

The study made its TCR cDNA through 5'RACE template switching. That step introduced a universal primer site along with UMIs. MiXCR, run by TCRdb on the 5' RACE reads, gives a single entry per CDR3 protein. In the table there are hundreds of thousands of distinct CDR3 sequences, 9% to 15% of which are singletons. Study-level results: Weaker overall was a secondary response that nonetheless peaked faster, on day 5 versus 15. Within FACS-sorted repertoires, abundant clonotypes contaminating from the bulk population could be present.

The input for sequencing was PBMCs, taken on the day of the yellow fever booster vaccination. The sequence was collected from a man younger than 45 who received the YFV17D yellow fever vaccine.

The CDR3 DNA reads as TGTGCCAGCAGAGCCGGGACAGGAAAGACCCAGTACTTC. This sequence encodes CASRAGTGKTQYF. The rearrangement joins TRBV25-1 to TRBJ2-5; 8 nucleotides line up with TRBD1. The CDR3 length is 13 residues. V was pared by 6 bases and J by 6 bases, with 6 bases of the junction left unmatched. Germline loops: CDR1 MGHDK, CDR2 SYGVNS.